Listed below are T cell receptor beta chains from one sample, sequenced in a study of T cells in Graves' hyperthyroidism and ophthalmopathy. TCRdb used MiXCR to reprocess the multiplex PCR reads, holding one entry per CDR3 protein. The sample lists more than 350,000 distinct CDR3 sequences, about 15% occurring once. Source material: blood. These receptors were obtained from a woman in her 30s with Graves' ophthalmopathy. The conserved cysteine and the conserved F or W are not part of the CDR3 here. Size tells how often a clone was seen (once, few, many) or the class of an expanded clone, and some rows leave it out.

v_call	clone_size	j_call	cdr3_aa
TRBV5-1	many	TRBJ2-7	ASAQDNYEQY
TRBV20-1	-	TRBJ1-5	SGPGTGNQPQH
TRBV6-2/TRBV6-3	few	TRBJ1-3	ASRDTSDNTIY
TRBV15	few	TRBJ2-2	ATQRDGELF
TRBV7-9	many	TRBJ2-5	ASSSTTSGGSPGQETQY
TRBV7-6	many	TRBJ2-7	ASSPGPGSYEQY
TRBV27	many	TRBJ2-6	ASSPHRTGVGANVLT
TRBV28	many	TRBJ1-1	ASLRDLNTEAF
TRBV4-2	-	TRBJ1-5	ASSQDGPLAMAQH
TRBV6-1	few	TRBJ2-1	ASAGTYNEQF
TRBV20-1	-	TRBJ2-1	SAENGPGTGFDNEQF
TRBV5-5	many	TRBJ2-3	ASSQQGRGTDTQY
TRBV20-1	many	TRBJ2-5	SARAGGETQY
TRBV12-3/TRBV12-4	few	TRBJ1-4	ASSPGQGLGEKLF
TRBV12-3/TRBV12-4	many	TRBJ1-1	ATGTGNTEAF
TRBV20-1	many	TRBJ2-3	SARAPGLTQY
TRBV2	once	TRBJ1-1	ASRYDRGPGSTEAF
TRBV5-4	once	TRBJ2-1	ASSHTGDSSYNEQF
TRBV3-1	many	TRBJ2-1	ASSHHRRTSGGARSYNEQF
TRBV11-2	-	TRBJ2-7	ASRYRGGGNSYEQY
TRBV20-1	-	TRBJ1-5	SAINLEPVNQPQH
TRBV3-1	few	TRBJ1-4	ASSQAVPGMNEKLF
TRBV6-1	few	TRBJ2-2	ASSEQGVGELF
TRBV6-1	few	TRBJ1-1	ASRSTGGRAF
TRBV2	many	TRBJ1-6	ASSGGTSDSPLH
TRBV6-1	many	TRBJ2-7	ASSSSGQTDYEQY
TRBV6-1	few	TRBJ2-1	ASTLEVSGYNEQF
TRBV6-1	many	TRBJ2-7	ASSRTGDFNEQY
TRBV24-1	-	TRBJ1-5	ATSGLGNQPQH
TRBV24-1	many	TRBJ2-7	ATSGKAGTEYYEQY
TRBV3-1	many	TRBJ1-1	ASSQQELNTEAF
TRBV20-1	many	TRBJ1-6	SADRTFSSYNSPLH
TRBV7-3	many	TRBJ2-3	ASSYASTDTQY
TRBV5-6	-	TRBJ2-1	ASSTWDRVGNEQF
TRBV2	many	TRBJ1-5	ASGRNSNQPQH
TRBV3-1	many	TRBJ1-1	ASSPRDRVKTEAF
TRBV5-6	many	TRBJ2-3	ASSLGLEGDTQY
TRBV20-1	many	TRBJ1-2	SARGWGQQGYT
TRBV3-1	many	TRBJ1-2	ASSAQGWNYGYT
TRBV30	-	TRBJ1-4	AWSYVKRATNEKLF
TRBV27	many	TRBJ2-7	ASSWRTGISYEQY
TRBV12-3/TRBV12-4	many	TRBJ1-2	ASSSTGGYYGYT
TRBV28	-	TRBJ1-3	ASGGNTIY
TRBV7-2	-	TRBJ2-3	ASSFWGTSGGTPDTQY
TRBV7-2	many	TRBJ2-3	ASSLAHPGTDTQY
TRBV5-1	-	TRBJ2-3	ASSPQVAGGIDTQY
TRBV28	-	TRBJ1-1	ASSSNKPPDRAGAF
TRBV19	-	TRBJ1-2	ASSKASQASA
TRBV5-5	many	TRBJ1-4	ASTVLRGGDLFIEKLF
TRBV20-1	few	TRBJ1-5	SARGGRIGNQPQH
TRBV15	few	TRBJ1-1	ATSRNGWENTEAF
TRBV20-1	many	TRBJ1-5	SASLSEGNQPQH
TRBV11-3	-	TRBJ2-5	ASSSPRSFMETQY